The clone carrying this T cell receptor beta chain has ten or more counts. Authors of the study amplified TCR beta CDR3 regions from RNA transcripts. RT-PCR in the first round (using the HTBI primer set) targeted the TCR CDR3. TCRdb re-analysed the multiplex PCR reads in MiXCR, keeping a single row per CDR3 protein. Of 610,000 or so distinct CDR3 sequences listed, about half are singletons. Hyperthyroidism of Graves' type that showed no ophthalmopathy progression within 18 months was stable. Those with hyperthyroidism were 18 to 65 years old, newly diagnosed, and ill for under 2 months. The study left out patients who had uncontrolled infection, other autoimmune disease, pregnancy or lactation. The data were taken from a study of T cells in Graves' hyperthyroidism and ophthalmopathy. Germline CDR1 and CDR2: LGHNA and YSLEER. This CDR3 comprises 17 residues. V lost 0 bases, J lost 3 bases, and 7 bases stayed unmatched.

The chain is built from TRBV4-3 and TRBJ2-3; 9 bases map to TRBD1. Sequencing was carried out using peripheral blood or thyroid tissue (not recorded which). The TCR originated in a young woman with Graves' hyperthyroidism. CDR3 loop: CASSQDPWGQGTDTQYF. In DNA, the CDR3 is TGCGCCAGCAGCCAAGATCCTTGGGGACAGGGAACAGATACGCAGTATTTT.